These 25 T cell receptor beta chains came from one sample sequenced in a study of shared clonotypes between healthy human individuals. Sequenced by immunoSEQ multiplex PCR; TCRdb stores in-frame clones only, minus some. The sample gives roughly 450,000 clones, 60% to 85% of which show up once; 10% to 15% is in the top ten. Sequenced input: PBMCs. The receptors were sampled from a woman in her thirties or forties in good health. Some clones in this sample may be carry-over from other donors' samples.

The CDR3 protein is CASSFDGDYGYTF. CDR3 DNA sequence: TGTGCCAGCAGCTTTGACGGGGATTATGGCTACACCTTC. The chain combines TRBV5-8 with TRBJ1-2; D remains unclear. The CDR3 is 13 amino acids. The germline gives CDR1 SGHTS, CDR2 YDEGEE. Between the trimmed V and J ends, which lost 2 bases and 5 bases, there was a span of 10 bases.

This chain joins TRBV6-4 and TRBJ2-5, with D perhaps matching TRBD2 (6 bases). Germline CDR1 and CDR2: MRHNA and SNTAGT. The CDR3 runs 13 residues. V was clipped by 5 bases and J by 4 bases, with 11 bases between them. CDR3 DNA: TGTGCCAGCAGTAGGGACTTACGAGAGACCCAGTACTTC. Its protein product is CASSRDLRETQYF.

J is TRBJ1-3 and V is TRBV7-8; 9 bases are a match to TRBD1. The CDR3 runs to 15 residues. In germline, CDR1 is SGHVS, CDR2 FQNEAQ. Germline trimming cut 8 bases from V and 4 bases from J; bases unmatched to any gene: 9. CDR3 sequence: CASATTGGKGNTIYF. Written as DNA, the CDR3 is TGTGCCAGCGCCACCACAGGGGGCAAAGGAAACACCATATATTTT.

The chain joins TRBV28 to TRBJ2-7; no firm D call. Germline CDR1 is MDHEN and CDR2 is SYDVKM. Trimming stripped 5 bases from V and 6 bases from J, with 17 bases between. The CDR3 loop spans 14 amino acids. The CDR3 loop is CASSPTRAPREQYF. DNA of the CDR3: TGTGCCAGCAGTCCAACCCGGGCTCCCCGCGAGCAGTACTTC.

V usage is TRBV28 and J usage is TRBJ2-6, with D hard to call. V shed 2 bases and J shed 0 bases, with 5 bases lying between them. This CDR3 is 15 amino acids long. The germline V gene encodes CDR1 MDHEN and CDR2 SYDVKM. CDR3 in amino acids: CASSLVNSGANVLTF. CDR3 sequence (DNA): TGTGCCAGCAGTTTAGTCAACTCTGGGGCCAACGTCCTGACTTTC.

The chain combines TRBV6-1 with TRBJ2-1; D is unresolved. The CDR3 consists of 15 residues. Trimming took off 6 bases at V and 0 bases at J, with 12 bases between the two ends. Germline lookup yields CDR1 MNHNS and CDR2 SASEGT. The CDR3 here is CASRATPSSYNEQFF. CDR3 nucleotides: TGTGCCAGCAGAGCTACACCGAGCTCCTACAATGAGCAGTTCTTC.

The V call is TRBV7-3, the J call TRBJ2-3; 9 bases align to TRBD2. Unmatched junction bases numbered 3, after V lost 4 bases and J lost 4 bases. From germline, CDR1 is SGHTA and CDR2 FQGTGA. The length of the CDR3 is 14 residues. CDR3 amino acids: CASSSLAGADTQYF. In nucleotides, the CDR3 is TGTGCCAGCAGCTCCTTAGCGGGAGCAGATACGCAGTATTTT.

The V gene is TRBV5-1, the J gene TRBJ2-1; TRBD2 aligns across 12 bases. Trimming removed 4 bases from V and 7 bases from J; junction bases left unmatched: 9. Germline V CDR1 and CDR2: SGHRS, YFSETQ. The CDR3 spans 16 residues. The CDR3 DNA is TGCGCCAGCAGCATCCTAGCGGGAGGGCTGGGGAATGAGCAGTTCTTC. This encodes CASSILAGGLGNEQFF. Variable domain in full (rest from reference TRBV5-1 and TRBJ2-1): KAGVTQTPRYLIKTRGQQVTLSCSPISGHRSVSWYQQTPGQGLQFLFEYFSETQRNKGNFPGRFSGRQFSNSRSEMNVSTLELGDSALYLCASSILAGGLGNEQFFGPGTRLTVL.

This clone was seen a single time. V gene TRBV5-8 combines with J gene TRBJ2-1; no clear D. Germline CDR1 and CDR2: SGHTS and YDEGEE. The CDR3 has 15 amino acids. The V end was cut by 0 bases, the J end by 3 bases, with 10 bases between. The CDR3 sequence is CASSLAGGLYNEQFF. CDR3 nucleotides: TGTGCCAGCAGCTTGGCGGGTGGTCTCTACAATGAGCAGTTCTTC.

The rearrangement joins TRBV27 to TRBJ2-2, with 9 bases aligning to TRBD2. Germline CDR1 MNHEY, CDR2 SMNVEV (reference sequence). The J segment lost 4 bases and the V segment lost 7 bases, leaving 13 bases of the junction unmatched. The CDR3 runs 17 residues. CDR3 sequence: CASTLNGLAKSTGELFF. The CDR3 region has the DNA TGTGCCAGCACCCTCAATGGACTAGCGAAGAGCACCGGGGAGCTGTTTTTT.

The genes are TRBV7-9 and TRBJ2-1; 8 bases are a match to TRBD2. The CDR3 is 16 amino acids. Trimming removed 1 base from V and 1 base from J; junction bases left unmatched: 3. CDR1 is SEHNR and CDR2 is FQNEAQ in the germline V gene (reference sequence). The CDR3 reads CASSLGVAGSYNEQFF. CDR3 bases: TGTGCCAGCAGCTTAGGCGTAGCGGGGTCCTACAATGAGCAGTTCTTC.

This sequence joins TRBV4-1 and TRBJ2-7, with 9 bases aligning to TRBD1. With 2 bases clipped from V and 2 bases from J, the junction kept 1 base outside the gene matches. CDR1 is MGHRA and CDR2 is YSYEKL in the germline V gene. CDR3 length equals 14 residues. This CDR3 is CASSQRDRAYEQYF. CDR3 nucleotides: TGCGCCAGCAGCCAAAGGGACAGGGCCTACGAGCAGTACTTC.

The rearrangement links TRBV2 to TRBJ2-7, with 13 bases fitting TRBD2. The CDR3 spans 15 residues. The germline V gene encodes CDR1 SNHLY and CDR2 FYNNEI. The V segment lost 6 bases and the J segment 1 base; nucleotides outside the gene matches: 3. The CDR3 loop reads CASRLAGGPSYEQYF. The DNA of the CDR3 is TGTGCCAGCAGACTAGCGGGAGGGCCGTCCTACGAGCAGTACTTC.

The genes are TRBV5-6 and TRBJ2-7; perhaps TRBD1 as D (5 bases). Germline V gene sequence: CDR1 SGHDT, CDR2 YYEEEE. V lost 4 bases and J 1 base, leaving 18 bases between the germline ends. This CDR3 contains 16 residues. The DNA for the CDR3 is TGTGCCAGCAGCAGTGCCAGGGTCAGGGCGTCCTACGAGCAGTACTTC. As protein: CASSSARVRASYEQYF.

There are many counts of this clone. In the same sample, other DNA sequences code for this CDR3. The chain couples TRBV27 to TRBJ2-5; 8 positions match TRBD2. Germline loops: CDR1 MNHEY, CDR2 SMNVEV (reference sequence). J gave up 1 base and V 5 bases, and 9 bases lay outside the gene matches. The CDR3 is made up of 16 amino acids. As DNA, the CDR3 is TGTGCCAGCAGTAAATTCGGACTAGCTGGCCAAGAGACCCAGTACTTC. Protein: CASSKFGLAGQETQYF.

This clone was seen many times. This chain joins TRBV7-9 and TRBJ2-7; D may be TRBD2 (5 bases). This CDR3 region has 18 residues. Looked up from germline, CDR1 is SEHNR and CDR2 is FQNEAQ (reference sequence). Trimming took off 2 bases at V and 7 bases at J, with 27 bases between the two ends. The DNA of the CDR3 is TGTGCCAGCAGCTTATCTCCTTTGGGAGTCGATTTCCTACGTGAGCAGTACTTC. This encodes CASSLSPLGVDFLREQYF.

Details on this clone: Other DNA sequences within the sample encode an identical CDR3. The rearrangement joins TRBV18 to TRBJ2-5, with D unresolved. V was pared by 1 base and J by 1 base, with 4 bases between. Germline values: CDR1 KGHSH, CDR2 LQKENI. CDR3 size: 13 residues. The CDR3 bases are TGTGCCAGCTCACCACGATCCCAAGAGACCCAGTACTTC. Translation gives CASSPRSQETQYF.

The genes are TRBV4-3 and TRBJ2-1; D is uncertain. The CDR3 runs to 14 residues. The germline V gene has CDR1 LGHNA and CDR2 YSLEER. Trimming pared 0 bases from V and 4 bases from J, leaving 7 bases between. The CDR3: CASSQDKTYNEQFF. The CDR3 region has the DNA TGCGCCAGCAGCCAAGATAAGACATACAATGAGCAGTTCTTC.

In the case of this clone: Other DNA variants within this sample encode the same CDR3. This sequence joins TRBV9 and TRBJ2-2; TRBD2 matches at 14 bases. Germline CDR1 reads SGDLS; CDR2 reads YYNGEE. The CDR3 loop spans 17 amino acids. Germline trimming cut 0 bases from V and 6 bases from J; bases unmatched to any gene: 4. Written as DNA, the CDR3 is TGTGCCAGCAGCGTAGCTCCGACTAGCGGGAGGGCCGGGGAGCTGTTTTTT. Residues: CASSVAPTSGRAGELFF.

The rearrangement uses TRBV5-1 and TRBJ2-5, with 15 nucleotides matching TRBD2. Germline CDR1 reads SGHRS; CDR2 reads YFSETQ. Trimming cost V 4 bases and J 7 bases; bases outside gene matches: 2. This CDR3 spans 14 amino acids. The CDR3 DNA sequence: TGCGCCAGCAGCGAGGGACTAGCGGGGGGGACCCAGTACTTC. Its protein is CASSEGLAGGTQYF.

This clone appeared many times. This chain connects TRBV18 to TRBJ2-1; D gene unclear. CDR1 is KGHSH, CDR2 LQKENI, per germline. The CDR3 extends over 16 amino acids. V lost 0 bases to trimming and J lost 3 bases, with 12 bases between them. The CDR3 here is CASSPPSRKDYNEQFF. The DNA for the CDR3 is TGTGCCAGCTCACCACCGTCACGTAAAGACTACAATGAGCAGTTCTTC. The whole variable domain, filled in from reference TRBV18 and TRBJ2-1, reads NAGVMQNPRHLVRRRGQEARLRCSPMKGHSHVYWYRQLPEEGLKFMVYLQKENIIDESGMPKERFSAEFPKEGPSILRIQQVVRGDSAAYFCASSPPSRKDYNEQFFGPGTRLTVL.

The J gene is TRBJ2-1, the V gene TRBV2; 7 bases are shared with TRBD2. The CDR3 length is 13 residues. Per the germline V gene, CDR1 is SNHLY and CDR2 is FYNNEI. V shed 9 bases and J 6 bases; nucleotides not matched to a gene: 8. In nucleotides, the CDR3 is TGTGCCAGTCGGGGCGGGAGAGTCAATGAGCAGTTCTTC. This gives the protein CASRGGRVNEQFF.

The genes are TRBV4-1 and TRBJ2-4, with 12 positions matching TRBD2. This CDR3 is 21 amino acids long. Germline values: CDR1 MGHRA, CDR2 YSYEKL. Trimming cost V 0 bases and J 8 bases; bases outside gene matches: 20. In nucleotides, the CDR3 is TGCGCCAGCAGCCAAGATAGGGCAAGGCTAGCGGGAGGGCTTACCTCTGACATTCAGTACTTC. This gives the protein CASSQDRARLAGGLTSDIQYF.

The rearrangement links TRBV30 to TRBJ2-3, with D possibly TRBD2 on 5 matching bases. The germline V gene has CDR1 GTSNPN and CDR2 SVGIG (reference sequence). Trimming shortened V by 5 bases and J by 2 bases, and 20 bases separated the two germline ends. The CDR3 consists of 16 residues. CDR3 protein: CAWGRLATANTDTQYF. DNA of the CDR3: TGTGCCTGGGGACGCCTAGCTACAGCAAACACAGATACGCAGTATTTT.

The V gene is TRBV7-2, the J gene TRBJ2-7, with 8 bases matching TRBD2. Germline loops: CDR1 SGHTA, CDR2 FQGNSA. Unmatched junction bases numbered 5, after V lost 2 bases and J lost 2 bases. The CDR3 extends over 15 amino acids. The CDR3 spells CASSLLVAGTYEQYF. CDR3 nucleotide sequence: TGTGCCAGCAGCTTATTAGTAGCGGGGACCTACGAGCAGTACTTC.